The entry below describes one T cell receptor (beta chain). The data were taken from a study of OX40 agonist ivuxolimab in advanced cancers. Trimming removed 3 bases from V and 2 bases from J; junction bases left unmatched: 0. Germline V lookup: CDR1 SGDLS, CDR2 YYNGEE. This CDR3 region has 15 residues. Some clones are missing from TCRdb's copy, which holds only in-frame ones; the method was immunoSEQ multiplex PCR. The sample consists of tens of thousands of clones, roughly 84% of them appearing once. The receptor's source is an adult with an advanced solid tumor such as melanoma, head and neck, liver or kidney cancer. The sequencing here drew on CD4+ or CD8+ T cells sorted from blood, taken in a trial of the OX40 agonist ivuxolimab. The genes are TRBV9 and TRBJ2-6; 9 bases match TRBD1. In DNA form, the CDR3 reads TGTGCCAGCAGCGGGACAGGGGCTGGGGCCAACGTCCTGACTTTC. Its protein is CASSGTGAGANVLTF.